This entry concerns a single T cell receptor (beta chain). This sample stems from a study of blood T cell repertoires in COVID-19. Overall study: Samples of COVID-19 (acute and convalescent) were obtained from the United States, Italy and Spain. In each case, the material was cDNA or gDNA derived from T cells, B-cell-depleted T cells, or PBMCs.

The CDR3 runs 16 residues. CDR1 is SNHLY and CDR2 is FYNNEI in the germline V gene. V was pared by 6 bases and J by 0 bases, with 16 bases between. Per the original data handling: Reference gene primer amplification gave estimated nucleated cell counts. Profiling relied on immunoSEQ multiplex PCR, and the TCRdb table lists in-frame clones only, not all of them. V and J calls plus clone size are reproduced from that table; the DNA served to infer D and trimming. The table lists some 190,000 clones, roughly 76% of them singletons. The TCR sequence derives from a woman aged 45-60 years with active or convalescent COVID-19. The V call is TRBV2, the J call TRBJ2-3, with unresolved D. The sample consisted of peripheral blood. The CDR3 here is CASRARVTLSTDTQYF. For the CDR3, the DNA is TGTGCCAGCAGGGCCCGGGTCACCCTGAGCACAGATACGCAGTATTTT.